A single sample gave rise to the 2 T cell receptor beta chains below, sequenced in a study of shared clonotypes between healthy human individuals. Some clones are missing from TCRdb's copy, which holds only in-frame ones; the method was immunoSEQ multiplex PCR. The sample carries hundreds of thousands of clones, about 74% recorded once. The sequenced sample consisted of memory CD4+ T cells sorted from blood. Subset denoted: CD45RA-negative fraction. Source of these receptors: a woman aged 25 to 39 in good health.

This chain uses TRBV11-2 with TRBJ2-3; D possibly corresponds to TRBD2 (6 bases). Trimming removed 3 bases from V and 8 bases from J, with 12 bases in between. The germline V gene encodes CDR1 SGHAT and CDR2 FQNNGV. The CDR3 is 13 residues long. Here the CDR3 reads CASSFVQEGTQYF. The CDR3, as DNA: TGTGCCAGCAGCTTCGTTCAGGAGGGTACGCAGTATTTT.

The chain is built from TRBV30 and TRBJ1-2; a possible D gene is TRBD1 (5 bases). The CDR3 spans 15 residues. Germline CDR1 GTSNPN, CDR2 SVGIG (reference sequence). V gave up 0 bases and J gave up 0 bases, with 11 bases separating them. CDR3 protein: CAWSVVGLTNYGYTF. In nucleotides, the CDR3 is TGTGCCTGGAGTGTAGTGGGGCTAACTAACTATGGCTACACCTTC.